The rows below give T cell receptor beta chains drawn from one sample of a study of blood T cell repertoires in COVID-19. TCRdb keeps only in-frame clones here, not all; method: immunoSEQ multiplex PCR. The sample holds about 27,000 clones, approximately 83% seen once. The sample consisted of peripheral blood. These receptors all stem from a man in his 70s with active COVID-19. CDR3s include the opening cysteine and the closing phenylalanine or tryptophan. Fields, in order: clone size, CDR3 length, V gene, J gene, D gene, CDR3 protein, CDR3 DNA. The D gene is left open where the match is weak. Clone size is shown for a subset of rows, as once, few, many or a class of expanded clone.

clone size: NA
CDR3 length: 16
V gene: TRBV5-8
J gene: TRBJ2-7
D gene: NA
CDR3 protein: CASSLVQAVRAREQYF
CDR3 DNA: TGTGCCAGCAGCTTGGTTCAGGCTGTGAGGGCCCGCGAGCAGTACTTC

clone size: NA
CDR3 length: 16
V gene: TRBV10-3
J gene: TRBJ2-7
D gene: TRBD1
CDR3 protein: CAISGGQGSVSYEQYF
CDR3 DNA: TGTGCCATCAGTGGGGGACAGGGGAGTGTTTCCTACGAGCAGTACTTC

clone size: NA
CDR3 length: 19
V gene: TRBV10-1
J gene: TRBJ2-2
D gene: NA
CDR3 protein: CASSGTTPGARAGTGELFF
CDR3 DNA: TGCGCCAGCAGTGGCACTACCCCGGGAGCAAGGGCTGGAACCGGGGAGCTGTTTTTT

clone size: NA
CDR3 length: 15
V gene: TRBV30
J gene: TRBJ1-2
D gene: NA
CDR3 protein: CAWSVRQGSLGGYTF
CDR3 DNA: TGTGCCTGGAGTGTACGCCAGGGATCCTTGGGTGGCTACACCTTC

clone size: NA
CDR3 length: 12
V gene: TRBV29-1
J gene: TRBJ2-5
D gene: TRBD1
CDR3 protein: CSGGDRDETQYF
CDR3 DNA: TGCAGCGGCGGGGACAGGGATGAGACCCAGTACTTC

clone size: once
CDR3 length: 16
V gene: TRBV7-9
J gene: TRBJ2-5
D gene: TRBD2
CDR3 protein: CASSQTSGSPGETQYF
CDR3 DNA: TGTGCCAGCAGCCAAACTAGCGGGTCCCCCGGAGAGACCCAGTACTTC

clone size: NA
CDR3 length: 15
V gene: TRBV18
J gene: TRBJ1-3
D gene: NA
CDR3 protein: CASSPPRFSGNTIYF
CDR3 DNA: TGTGCCAGCTCACCACCCCGGTTCTCTGGAAACACCATATATTTT

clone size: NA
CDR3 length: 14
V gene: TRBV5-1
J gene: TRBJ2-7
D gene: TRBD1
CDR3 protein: CASSSRTGAPEQYF
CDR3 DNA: TGCGCCAGCAGCTCCCGGACAGGGGCCCCCGAGCAGTACTTC

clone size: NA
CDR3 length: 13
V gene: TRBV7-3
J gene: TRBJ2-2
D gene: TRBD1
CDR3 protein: CASSLQGAGELFF
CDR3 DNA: TGTGCCAGCAGCTTACAGGGGGCCGGGGAGCTGTTTTTT

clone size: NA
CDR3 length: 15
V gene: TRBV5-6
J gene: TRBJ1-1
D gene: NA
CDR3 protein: CASSLDRVGETEAFF
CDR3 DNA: TGTGCCAGCAGCTTGGACCGGGTTGGGGAGACTGAAGCTTTCTTT

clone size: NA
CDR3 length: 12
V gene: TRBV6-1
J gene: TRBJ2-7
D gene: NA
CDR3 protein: CASSEHYYEQYF
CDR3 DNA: TGTGCCAGCAGTGAACACTACTACGAGCAGTACTTC

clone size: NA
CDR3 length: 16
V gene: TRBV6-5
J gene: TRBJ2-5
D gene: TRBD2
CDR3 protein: CASSYGPSGAQETQYF
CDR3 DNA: TGTGCCAGCAGTTACGGGCCTAGCGGCGCTCAAGAGACCCAGTACTTC

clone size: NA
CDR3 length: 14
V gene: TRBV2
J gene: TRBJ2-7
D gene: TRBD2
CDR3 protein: CASSPSGGPYEQYF
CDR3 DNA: TGTGCCAGCAGCCCTAGCGGGGGGCCCTACGAGCAGTACTTC

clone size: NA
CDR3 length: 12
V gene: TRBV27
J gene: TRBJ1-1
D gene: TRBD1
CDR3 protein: CATTTNRGTAFF
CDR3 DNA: TGTGCCACCACGACGAACAGGGGAACAGCTTTCTTT

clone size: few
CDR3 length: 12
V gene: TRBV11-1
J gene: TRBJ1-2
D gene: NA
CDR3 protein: CASSWAGYGYTF
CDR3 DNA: TGTGCCAGCAGTTGGGCGGGCTATGGCTACACCTTC

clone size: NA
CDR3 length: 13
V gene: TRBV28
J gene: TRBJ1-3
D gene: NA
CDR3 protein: CASIEGKGNTIYF
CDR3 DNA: TGTGCCAGCATAGAGGGAAAGGGAAACACCATATATTTT

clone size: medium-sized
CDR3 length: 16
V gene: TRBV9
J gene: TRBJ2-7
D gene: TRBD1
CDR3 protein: CASSGGPQGDSYEQYF
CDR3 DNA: TGTGCCAGCAGCGGAGGACCACAGGGGGACTCCTACGAGCAGTACTTC

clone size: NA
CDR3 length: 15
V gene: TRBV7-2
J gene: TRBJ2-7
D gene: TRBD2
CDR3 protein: CASSWAGGPSYEQYF
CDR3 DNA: TGTGCCAGCAGCTGGGCGGGAGGACCCTCCTACGAGCAGTACTTC

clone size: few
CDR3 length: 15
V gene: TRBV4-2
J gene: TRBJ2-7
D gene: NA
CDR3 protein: CASSQDRGSGYEQYF
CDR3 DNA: TGTGCCAGCAGCCAAGACAGGGGCTCTGGCTACGAGCAGTACTTC

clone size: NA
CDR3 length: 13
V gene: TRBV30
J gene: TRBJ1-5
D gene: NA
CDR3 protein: CAWSGTSSQPQHF
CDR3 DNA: TGTGCCTGGAGTGGGACTTCGAGTCAGCCCCAGCATTTT

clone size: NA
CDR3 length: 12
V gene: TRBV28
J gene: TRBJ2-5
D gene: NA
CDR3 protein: CASRVSRETQYF
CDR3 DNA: TGTGCCAGCAGGGTCTCGCGAGAGACCCAGTACTTC

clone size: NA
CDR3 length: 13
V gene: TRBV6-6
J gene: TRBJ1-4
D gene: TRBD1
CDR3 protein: CASSHRGFEKLFF
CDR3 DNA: TGTGCCAGCAGTCACAGGGGTTTCGAAAAACTGTTTTTT

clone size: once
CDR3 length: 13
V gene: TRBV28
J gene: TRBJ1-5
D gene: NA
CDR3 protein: CASSLVGNQPQHF
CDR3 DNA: TGTGCCAGCAGCCTCGTCGGCAATCAGCCCCAGCATTTT

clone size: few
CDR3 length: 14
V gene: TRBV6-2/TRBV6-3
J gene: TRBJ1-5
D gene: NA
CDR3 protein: CASSYQAINQPQHF
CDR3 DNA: TGTGCCAGCAGTTACCAGGCCATCAATCAGCCCCAGCATTTT

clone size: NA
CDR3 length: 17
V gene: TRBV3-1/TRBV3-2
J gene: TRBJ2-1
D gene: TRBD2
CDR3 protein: CASSQDHFGLAGLVGVF
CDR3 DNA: TGTGCCAGCAGCCAAGATCATTTTGGACTAGCGGGGCTGGTGGGGGTCTTC

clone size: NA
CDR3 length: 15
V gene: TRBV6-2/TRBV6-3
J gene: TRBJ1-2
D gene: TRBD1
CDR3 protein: CASSNRQGRIYGYTF
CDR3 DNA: TGTGCCAGCAGCAACCGACAGGGGAGGATCTATGGCTACACCTTC

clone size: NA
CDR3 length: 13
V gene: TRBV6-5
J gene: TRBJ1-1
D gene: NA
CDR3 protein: CASTPEAGTEAFF
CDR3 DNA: TGTGCCAGCACCCCTGAGGCGGGGACTGAAGCTTTCTTT

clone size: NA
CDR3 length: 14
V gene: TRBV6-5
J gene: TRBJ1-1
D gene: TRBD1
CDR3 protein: CASSRGTGGIEAFF
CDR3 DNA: TGTGCCAGCAGCCGTGGGACAGGGGGAATTGAAGCTTTCTTT

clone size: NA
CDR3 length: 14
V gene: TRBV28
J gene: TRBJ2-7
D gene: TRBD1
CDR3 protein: CASSSGTGYYEQYF
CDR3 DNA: TGTGCCAGCAGCTCCGGGACAGGGTATTACGAGCAGTACTTC

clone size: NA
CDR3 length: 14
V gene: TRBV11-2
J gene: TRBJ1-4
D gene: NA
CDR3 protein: CASSLGTRWEKLFF
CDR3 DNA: TGTGCCAGCAGCTTAGGGACAAGATGGGAAAAACTGTTTTTT

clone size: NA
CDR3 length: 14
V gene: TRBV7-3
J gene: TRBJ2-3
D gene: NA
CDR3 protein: CASSASGSTDTQYF
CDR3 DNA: TGTGCCAGCAGCGCCAGCGGGAGCACAGATACGCAGTATTTT

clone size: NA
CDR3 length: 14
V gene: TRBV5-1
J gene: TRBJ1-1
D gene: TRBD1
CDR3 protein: CASSPGQVGTEAFF
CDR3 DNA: TGCGCCAGCAGTCCCGGACAGGTCGGCACTGAAGCTTTCTTT

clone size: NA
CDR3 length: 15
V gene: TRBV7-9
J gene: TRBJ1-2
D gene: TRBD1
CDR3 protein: CASSHRDRDAYGYTF
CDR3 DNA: TGTGCCAGCAGCCACCGGGACAGGGACGCCTATGGCTACACCTTC

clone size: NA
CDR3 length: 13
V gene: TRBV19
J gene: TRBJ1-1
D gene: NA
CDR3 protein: CASSIRGATEAFF
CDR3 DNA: TGTGCCAGTAGTATAAGGGGTGCGACTGAAGCTTTCTTT

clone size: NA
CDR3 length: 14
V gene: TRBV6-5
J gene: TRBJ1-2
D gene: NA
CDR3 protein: CASRTFDYLYGYTF
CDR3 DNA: TGTGCCAGCAGGACTTTTGATTACCTCTATGGCTACACCTTC

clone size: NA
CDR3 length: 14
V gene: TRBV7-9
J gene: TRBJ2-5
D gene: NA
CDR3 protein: CASSLQGWFGTQYF
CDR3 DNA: TGTGCCAGCAGCTTACAGGGGTGGTTTGGGACCCAGTACTTC

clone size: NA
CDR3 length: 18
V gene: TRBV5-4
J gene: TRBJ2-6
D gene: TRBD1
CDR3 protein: CASSLRDRVSSGANVLTF
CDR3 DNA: TGTGCCAGCAGCTTACGGGACAGGGTTTCCTCTGGGGCCAACGTCCTGACTTTC

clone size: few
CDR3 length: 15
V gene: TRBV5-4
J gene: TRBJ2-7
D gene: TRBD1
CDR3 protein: CASSSPQGAIYEQYF
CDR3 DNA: TGTGCCAGCAGCTCACCCCAGGGGGCGATCTACGAGCAGTACTTC

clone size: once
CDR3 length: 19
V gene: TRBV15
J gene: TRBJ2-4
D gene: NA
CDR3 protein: CATSRDLVGGALAKNIQYF
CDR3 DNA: TGTGCCACCAGCAGAGATCTAGTGGGGGGGGCCTTAGCCAAAAACATTCAGTACTTC